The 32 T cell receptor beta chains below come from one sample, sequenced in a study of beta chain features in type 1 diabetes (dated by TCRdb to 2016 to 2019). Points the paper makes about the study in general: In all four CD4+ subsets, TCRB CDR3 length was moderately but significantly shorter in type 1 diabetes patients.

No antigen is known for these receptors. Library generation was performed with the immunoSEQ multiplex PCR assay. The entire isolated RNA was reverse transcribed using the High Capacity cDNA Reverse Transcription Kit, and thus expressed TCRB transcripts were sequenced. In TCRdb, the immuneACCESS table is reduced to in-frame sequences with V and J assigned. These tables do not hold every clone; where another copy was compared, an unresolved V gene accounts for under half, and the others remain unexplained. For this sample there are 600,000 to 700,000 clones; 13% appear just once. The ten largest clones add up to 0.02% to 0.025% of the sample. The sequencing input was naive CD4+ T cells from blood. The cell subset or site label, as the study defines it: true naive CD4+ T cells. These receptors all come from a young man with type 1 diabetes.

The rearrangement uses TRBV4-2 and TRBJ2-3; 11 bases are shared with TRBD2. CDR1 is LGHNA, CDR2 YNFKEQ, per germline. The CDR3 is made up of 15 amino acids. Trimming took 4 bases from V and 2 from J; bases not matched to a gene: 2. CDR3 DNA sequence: TGTGCCAGCAGCCTAGCGGGGGGGCCCACAGATACGCAGTATTTT. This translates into CASSLAGGPTDTQYF.

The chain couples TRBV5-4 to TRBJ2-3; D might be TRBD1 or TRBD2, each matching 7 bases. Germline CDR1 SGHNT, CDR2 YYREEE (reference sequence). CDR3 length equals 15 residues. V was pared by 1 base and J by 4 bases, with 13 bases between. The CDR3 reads CASSLQGGQSDTQYF. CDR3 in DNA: TGTGCCAGCAGCTTGCAGGGGGGGCAGTCAGATACGCAGTATTTT.

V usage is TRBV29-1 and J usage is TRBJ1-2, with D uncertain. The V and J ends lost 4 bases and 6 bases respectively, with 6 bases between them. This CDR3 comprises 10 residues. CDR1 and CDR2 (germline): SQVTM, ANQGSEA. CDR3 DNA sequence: TGCAGCGTTGTAACAGATGGCTACACCTTC. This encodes CSVVTDGYTF.

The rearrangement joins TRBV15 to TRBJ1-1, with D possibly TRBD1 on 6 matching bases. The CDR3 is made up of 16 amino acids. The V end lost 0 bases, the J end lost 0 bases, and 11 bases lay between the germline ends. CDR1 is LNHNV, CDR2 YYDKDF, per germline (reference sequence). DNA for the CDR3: TGTGCCACCAGCAGAGACAGGGGAGTCGTGAACACTGAAGCTTTCTTT. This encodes CATSRDRGVVNTEAFF.

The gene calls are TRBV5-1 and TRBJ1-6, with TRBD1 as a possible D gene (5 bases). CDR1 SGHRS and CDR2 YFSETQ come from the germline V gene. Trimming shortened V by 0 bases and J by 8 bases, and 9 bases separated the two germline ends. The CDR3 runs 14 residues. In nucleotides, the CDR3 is TGCGCCAGCAGCTTGGGGGGCAAGGATTCACCCCTCCACTTT. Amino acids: CASSLGGKDSPLHF.

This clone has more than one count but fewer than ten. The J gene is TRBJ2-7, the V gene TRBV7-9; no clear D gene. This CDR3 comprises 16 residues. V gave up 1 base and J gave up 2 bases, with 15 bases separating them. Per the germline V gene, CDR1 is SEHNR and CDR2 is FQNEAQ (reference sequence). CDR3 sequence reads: CASSLEISGGTYEQYF. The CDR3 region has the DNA TGTGCCAGCAGCTTAGAAATCTCGGGCGGAACCTACGAGCAGTACTTC.

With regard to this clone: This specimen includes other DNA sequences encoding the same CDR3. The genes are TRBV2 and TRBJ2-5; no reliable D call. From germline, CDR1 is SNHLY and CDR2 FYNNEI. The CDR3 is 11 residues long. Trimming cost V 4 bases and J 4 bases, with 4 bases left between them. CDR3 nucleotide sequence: TGTGCCAGCAGTGTAAGAGAGACCCAGTACTTC. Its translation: CASSVRETQYF.

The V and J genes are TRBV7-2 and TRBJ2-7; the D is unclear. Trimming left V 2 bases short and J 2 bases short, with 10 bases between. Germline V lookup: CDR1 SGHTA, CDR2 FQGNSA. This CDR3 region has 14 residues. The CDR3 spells CASSLWADPYEQYF. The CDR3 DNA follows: TGTGCCAGCAGCTTATGGGCCGATCCCTACGAGCAGTACTTC.

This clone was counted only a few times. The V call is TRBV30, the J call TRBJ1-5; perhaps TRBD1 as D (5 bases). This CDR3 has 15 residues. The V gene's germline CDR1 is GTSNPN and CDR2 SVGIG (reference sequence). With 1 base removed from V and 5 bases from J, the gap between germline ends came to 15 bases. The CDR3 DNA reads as TGTGCCTGGAGTGGAGGGTACAGAGGGGATCAGCCCCAGCATTTT. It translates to CAWSGGYRGDQPQHF.

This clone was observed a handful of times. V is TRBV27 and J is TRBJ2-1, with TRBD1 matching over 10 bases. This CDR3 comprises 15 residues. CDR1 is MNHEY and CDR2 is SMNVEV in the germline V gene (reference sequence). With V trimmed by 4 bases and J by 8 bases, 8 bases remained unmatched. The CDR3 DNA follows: TGTGCCAGCAGTTACGGGGACAGGGGATTGTATGAGCAGTTCTTC. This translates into CASSYGDRGLYEQFF.

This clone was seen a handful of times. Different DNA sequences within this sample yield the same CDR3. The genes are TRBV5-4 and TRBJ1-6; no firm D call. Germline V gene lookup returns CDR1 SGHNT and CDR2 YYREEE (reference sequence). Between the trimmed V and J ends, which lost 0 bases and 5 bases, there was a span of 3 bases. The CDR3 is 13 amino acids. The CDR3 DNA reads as TGTGCCAGCAGCTTGGAGGATAATTCACCCCTCCACTTT. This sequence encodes CASSLEDNSPLHF.

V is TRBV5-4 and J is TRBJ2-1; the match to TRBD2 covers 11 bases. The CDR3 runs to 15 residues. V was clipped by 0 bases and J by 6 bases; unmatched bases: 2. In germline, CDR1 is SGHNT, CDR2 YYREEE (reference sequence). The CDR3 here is CASSLALAGANEQFF. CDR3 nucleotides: TGTGCCAGCAGCTTGGCACTAGCGGGGGCCAATGAGCAGTTCTTC.

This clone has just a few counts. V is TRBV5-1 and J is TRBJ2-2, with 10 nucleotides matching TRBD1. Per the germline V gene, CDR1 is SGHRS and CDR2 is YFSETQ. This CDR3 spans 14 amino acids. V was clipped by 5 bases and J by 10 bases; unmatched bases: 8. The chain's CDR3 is CASSPDRGSEELFF. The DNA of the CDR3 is TGCGCCAGCAGTCCGGACAGGGGGTCAGAGGAGCTGTTTTTT.

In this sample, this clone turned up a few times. The CDR3 reads CASSLQYPSGTGGYTF. Written as DNA, the CDR3 is TGTGCCAGCAGTTTACAGTACCCCTCAGGAACCGGGGGCTACACCTTC. The chain couples TRBV28 to TRBJ1-2; D is unresolved. V lost 2 bases to trimming and J lost 8 bases, with 21 bases between them. Germline loops: CDR1 MDHEN, CDR2 SYDVKM. The CDR3 is made up of 16 amino acids.

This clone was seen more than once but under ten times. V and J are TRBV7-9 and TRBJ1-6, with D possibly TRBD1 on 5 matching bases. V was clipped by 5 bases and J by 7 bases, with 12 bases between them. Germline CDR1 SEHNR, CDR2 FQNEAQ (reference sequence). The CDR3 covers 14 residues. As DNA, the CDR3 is TGTGCCAGCAGCCGGGACGGAGGGAATTCACCCCTCCACTTT. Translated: CASSRDGGNSPLHF.

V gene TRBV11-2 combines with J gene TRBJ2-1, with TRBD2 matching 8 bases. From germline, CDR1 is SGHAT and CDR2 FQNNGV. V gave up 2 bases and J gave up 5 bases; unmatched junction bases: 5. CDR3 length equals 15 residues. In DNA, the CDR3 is TGTGCCAGCAGCTTAAAAGAAGCGGGGGACAATGAGCAGTTCTTC. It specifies CASSLKEAGDNEQFF.

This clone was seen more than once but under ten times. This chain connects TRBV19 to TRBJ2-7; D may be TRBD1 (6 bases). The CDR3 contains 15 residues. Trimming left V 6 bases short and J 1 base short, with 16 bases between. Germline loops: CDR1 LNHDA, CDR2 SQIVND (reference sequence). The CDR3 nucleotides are TGTGCCAGTAGATTCTCCGGGACAACTTCCTACGAGCAGTACTTC. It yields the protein CASRFSGTTSYEQYF. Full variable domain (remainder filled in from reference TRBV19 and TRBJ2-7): DGGITQSPKYLFRKEGQNVTLSCEQNLNHDAMYWYRQDPGQGLRLIYYSQIVNDFQKGDIAEGYSVSREKKESFPLTVTSAQKNPTAFYLCASRFSGTTSYEQYFGPGTRLTVT.

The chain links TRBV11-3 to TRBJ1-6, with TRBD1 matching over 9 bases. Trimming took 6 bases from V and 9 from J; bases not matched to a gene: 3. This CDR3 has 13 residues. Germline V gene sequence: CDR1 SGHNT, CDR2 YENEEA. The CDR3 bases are TGTGCCAGCAGGGACAGGGGCGGTTCACCCCTCCACTTT. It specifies CASRDRGGSPLHF.

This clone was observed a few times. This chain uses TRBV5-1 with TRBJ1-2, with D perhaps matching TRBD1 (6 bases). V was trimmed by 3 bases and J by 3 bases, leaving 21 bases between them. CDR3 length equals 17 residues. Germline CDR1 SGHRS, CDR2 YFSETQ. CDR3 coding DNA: TGCGCCAGCAGCTCCGGTGGGACAAACCTAGAGTACTATGGCTACACCTTC. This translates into CASSSGGTNLEYYGYTF.

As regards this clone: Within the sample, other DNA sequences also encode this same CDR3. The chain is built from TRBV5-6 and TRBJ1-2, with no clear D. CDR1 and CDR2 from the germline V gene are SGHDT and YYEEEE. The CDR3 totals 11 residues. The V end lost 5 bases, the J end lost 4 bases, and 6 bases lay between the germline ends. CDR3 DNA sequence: TGTGCCAGCAGTCAAAGCTATGGCTACACCTTC. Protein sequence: CASSQSYGYTF.

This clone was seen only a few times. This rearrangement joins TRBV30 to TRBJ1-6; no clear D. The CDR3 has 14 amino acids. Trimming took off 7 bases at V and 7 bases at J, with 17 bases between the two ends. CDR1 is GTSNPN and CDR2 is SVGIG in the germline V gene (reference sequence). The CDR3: CASGKGFVNSPLHF. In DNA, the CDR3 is TGTGCCTCGGGGAAGGGTTTTGTCAATTCACCCCTCCACTTT.

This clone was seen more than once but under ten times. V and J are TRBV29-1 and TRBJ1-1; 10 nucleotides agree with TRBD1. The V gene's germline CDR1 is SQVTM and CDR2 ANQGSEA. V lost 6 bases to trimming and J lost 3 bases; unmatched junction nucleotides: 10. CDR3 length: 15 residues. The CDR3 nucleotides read TGCAGCGTGACAGCCCGGGACAGGGGCGACACTGAAGCTTTCTTT. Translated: CSVTARDRGDTEAFF.

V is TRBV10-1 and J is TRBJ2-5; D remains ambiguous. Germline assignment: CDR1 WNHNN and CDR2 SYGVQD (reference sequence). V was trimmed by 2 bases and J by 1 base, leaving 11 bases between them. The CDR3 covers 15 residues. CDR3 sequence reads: CASSETRVGQETQYF. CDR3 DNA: TGCGCCAGCAGTGAGACCCGGGTTGGCCAAGAGACCCAGTACTTC.

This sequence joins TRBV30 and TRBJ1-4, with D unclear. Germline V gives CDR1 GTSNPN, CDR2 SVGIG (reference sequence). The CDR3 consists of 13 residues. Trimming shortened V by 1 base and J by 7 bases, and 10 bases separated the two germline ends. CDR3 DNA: TGTGCCTGGAGTGGCAGGCTAGGTGAAAAACTGTTTTTT. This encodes CAWSGRLGEKLFF.

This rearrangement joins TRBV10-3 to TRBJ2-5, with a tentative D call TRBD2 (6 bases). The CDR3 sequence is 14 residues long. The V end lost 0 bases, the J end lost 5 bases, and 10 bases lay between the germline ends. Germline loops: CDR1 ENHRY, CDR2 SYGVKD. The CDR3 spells CAISESEGKETQYF. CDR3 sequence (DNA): TGTGCCATCAGTGAGTCGGAGGGTAAGGAGACCCAGTACTTC.

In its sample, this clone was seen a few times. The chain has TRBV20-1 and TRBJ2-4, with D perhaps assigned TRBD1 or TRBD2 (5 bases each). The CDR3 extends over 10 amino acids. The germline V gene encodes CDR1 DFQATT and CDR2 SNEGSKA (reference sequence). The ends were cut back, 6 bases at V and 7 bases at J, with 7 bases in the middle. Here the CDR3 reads CSARDNIQYF. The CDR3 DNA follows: TGCAGTGCCAGGGACAACATTCAGTACTTC.

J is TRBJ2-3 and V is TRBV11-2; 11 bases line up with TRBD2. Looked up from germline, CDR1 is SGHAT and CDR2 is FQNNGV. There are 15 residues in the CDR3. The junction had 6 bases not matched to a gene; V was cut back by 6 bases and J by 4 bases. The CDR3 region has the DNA TGTGCCAGCAGACCAATAGCGGGGGGGCCAGATACGCAGTATTTT. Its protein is CASRPIAGGPDTQYF.

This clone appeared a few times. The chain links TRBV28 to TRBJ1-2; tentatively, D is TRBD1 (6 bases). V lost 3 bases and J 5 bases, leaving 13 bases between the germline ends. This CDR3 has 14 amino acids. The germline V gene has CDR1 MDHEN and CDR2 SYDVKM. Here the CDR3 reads CASSFEATGYGYTF. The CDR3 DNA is TGTGCCAGCAGTTTCGAAGCGACAGGTTATGGCTACACCTTC.

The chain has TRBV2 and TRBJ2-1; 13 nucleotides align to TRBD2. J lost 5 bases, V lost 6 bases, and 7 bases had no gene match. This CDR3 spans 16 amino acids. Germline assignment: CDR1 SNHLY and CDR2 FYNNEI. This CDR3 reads CASRSTSGGRNNEQFF. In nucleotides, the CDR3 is TGTGCCAGCAGGTCGACTAGCGGGGGGCGGAACAATGAGCAGTTCTTC.

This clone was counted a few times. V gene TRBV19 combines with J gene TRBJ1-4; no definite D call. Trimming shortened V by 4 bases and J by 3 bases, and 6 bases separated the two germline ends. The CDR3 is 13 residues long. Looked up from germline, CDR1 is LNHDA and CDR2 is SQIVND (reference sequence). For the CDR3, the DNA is TGTGCCAGTAGTAGGACGGCTAATGAAAAACTGTTTTTT. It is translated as CASSRTANEKLFF.

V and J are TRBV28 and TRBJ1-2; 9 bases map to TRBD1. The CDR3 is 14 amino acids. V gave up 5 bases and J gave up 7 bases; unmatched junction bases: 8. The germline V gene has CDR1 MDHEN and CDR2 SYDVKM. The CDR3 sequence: CASSPGQGTGGYTF. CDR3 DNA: TGTGCCAGCAGTCCGGGACAGGGAACGGGTGGCTACACCTTC.

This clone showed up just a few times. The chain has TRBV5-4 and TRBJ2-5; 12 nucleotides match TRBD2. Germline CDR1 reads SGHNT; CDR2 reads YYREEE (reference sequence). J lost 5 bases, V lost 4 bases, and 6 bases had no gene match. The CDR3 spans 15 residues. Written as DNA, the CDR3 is TGTGCCAGCAGCAGCCGACTAGCGGGGGACGAGACCCAGTACTTC. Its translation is CASSSRLAGDETQYF.